This entry lists 20 T cell receptor beta chains sequenced from one sample in a study of T cells after yellow fever vaccination. MiXCR, run by TCRdb on the 5' RACE reads, gives a single entry per CDR3 protein. The sample lists 300,000 or so distinct CDR3 sequences; around 8.6% were seen once. The input for sequencing was CD4+ T cells sorted from PBMCs, taken 5 days after the yellow fever booster vaccination. All receptors derive from a man younger than 35 who received the YFV17D yellow fever vaccine.

The rearrangement uses TRBV6-5 and TRBJ1-2; tentatively, D is TRBD1 (5 bases). CDR1 and CDR2 (germline): MNHEY, SVGAGI. This CDR3 comprises 13 residues. Trimming pared 6 bases from V and 8 bases from J, leaving 16 bases between. CDR3 in DNA: TGTGCCAGCAGACTGCAGGGAGAGGAGGGCTACACCTTC. Protein: CASRLQGEEGYTF.

A few counts support this clonotype. The chain has TRBV10-3 and TRBJ1-2, with 7 bases lining up with TRBD1. Germline CDR1 is ENHRY and CDR2 is SYGVKD. This CDR3 contains 16 residues. The V segment lost 7 bases and the J segment 3 bases; nucleotides outside the gene matches: 14. CDR3 sequence: CAIKRTDRPLDYGYTF. The CDR3 DNA reads TGTGCCATCAAGAGGACGGACAGGCCTCTGGACTATGGCTACACCTTC.

The chain joins TRBV12-3 or TRBV12-4 to TRBJ1-1; D is undetermined. The CDR3 sequence is 12 residues long. The V gene lost 7 bases and the J gene lost 0 bases, with 6 bases spanning the gap. This CDR3 reads CASTSVNTEAFF. The CDR3 bases are TGTGCCAGCACCTCGGTGAACACTGAAGCTTTCTTT.

This clonotype has just a few counts. No DNA is shown, since the ends of the CDR3 on it are uncertain; the CDR3 is the one TCRdb lists. The chain recombines TRBV18 with TRBJ1-2; TRBD1, the table's D call, was not compared with the DNA. Germline lookup yields CDR1 KGHSH and CDR2 LQKENI. The CDR3 adds up to 15 amino acids, both ends counted. CDR3 in amino acids: CASSLWEQAHYGYTF.

This clonotype was observed a few times. The chain combines TRBV6-5 with TRBJ2-2, with D maybe TRBD2 (5 bases). The CDR3 is 16 residues long. The germline gives CDR1 MNHEY, CDR2 SVGAGI. V was trimmed by 6 bases and J by 3 bases, leaving 17 bases between them. CDR3 in amino acids: CASSRRPQDYTGELFF. CDR3 DNA: TGTGCCAGCAGCCGCCGGCCGCAGGACTACACCGGGGAGCTGTTTTTT.

This sequence joins TRBV6-4 and TRBJ1-1, with a weak D call TRBD1 (5 bases). CDR1 is MRHNA and CDR2 is SNTAGT in the germline V gene. The CDR3 spans 14 residues. V lost 5 bases and J lost 4, with 14 bases in between. In DNA, the CDR3 is TGTGCCAGCAGTTCATTGGCAGGGTCCACTGAAGCTTTCTTT. It specifies CASSSLAGSTEAFF.

This clonotype was detected many times. CDR3: CASSFFLLGGKETQYF. Written as DNA, the CDR3 is TGTGCCAGCAGCTTTTTTCTCCTTGGGGGGAAAGAGACCCAGTACTTC. This chain links TRBV5-5 with TRBJ2-5; possible D gene TRBD2, 6 bases. The CDR3 is 16 residues long. Trimming took off 2 bases at V and 3 bases at J, with 17 bases between the two ends. Looked up from germline, CDR1 is SGHKS and CDR2 is YYEKEE (reference sequence).

The rearrangement joins TRBV6-2 or TRBV6-3 to TRBJ1-1; D is unresolved. Trimming took 6 bases from V and 1 from J, leaving 12 bases between them. The germline V gene encodes CDR1 MNHEY and CDR2 SVGEGT. The CDR3 totals 14 residues. CDR3 DNA sequence: TGTGCCAGCAGACCGCTACTTAGGAACACTGAAGCTTTCTTT. This sequence encodes CASRPLLRNTEAFF.

This clonotype was picked up many times. This rearrangement joins TRBV5-1 to TRBJ2-1, with 11 bases that match TRBD2. This CDR3 is built from 15 residues. With V trimmed by 5 bases and J by 6 bases, 7 bases remained unmatched. The germline CDR1 and CDR2 sequences are SGHRS and YFSETQ. The CDR3 reads CASSPGTSGRNEQFF. In nucleotides, the CDR3 is TGCGCCAGCAGTCCCGGGACTAGCGGACGCAATGAGCAGTTCTTC.

The chain uses TRBV7-2 and TRBJ1-5; 8 positions match TRBD1. The CDR3 is 17 amino acids. V was clipped by 1 base and J by 0 bases; unmatched bases: 5. Germline loops: CDR1 SGHTA, CDR2 FQGNSA. DNA of the CDR3: TGTGCCAGCAGCTTAGGTGGGACAGGAGTTAGCAATCAGCCCCAGCATTTT. It codes for CASSLGGTGVSNQPQHF.

This clonotype has ten or more counts. The V call is TRBV18, the J call TRBJ1-1, with TRBD1 matching over 7 bases. The V gene's germline CDR1 is KGHSH and CDR2 LQKENI. With V trimmed by 5 bases and J by 5 bases, 11 bases remained unmatched. The CDR3 spans 15 residues. DNA for the CDR3: TGTGCCAGCTCATCCGAGTCGACAGGGATGACTGAAGCTTTCTTT. It specifies CASSSESTGMTEAFF.

The table lists this clonotype with a few counts. The chain is built from TRBV20-1 and TRBJ2-1, with D unresolved. CDR1 DFQATT and CDR2 SNEGSKA come from the germline V gene (reference sequence). The CDR3 covers 12 residues. V dropped 3 bases and J dropped 3 bases, with 6 bases sitting between them. The CDR3 bases are TGCAGTGCTAGGGTGGTCTACAATGAGCAGTTCTTC. It specifies CSARVVYNEQFF.

This clonotype was detected a few times. CDR3 DNA: TGTGCCAGCAGCGACAGCGGGGGGGCCTCCTACAATGAGCAGTTCTTC. This encodes CASSDSGGASYNEQFF. The rearrangement links TRBV2 to TRBJ2-1; 10 nucleotides line up with TRBD2. V shed 6 bases and J 0 bases; nucleotides not matched to a gene: 5. The germline V gene encodes CDR1 SNHLY and CDR2 FYNNEI. CDR3 length: 16 residues.

This clonotype showed up just a few times. This rearrangement joins TRBV3-1 to TRBJ2-2, with D perhaps matching TRBD1 (5 bases). The V end lost 8 bases, the J end lost 0 bases, and 13 bases lay between the germline ends. The CDR3 extends over 15 amino acids. CDR1 and CDR2 from the germline V gene are LGHDT and YNNKEL (reference sequence). The CDR3 loop is CASGQSPSNTGELFF. CDR3 bases: TGTGCCAGCGGACAATCTCCTTCGAACACCGGGGAGCTGTTTTTT.

There are many counts of this clonotype. The chain recombines TRBV20-1 with TRBJ2-1, with D unresolved. There are 14 residues in the CDR3. Germline-derived CDR1 and CDR2 are DFQATT and SNEGSKA (reference sequence). The V gene lost 1 base and the J gene lost 8 bases, with 15 bases spanning the gap. CDR3 sequence (DNA): TGCAGTGCTAGAGCTAAGGTTGGGATGCATGAGCAGTTCTTC. Protein sequence: CSARAKVGMHEQFF.

In this sample, this clonotype turned up a few times. The chain links TRBV12-3 or TRBV12-4 to TRBJ1-5; D call uncertain. This CDR3 has 13 residues. V was pared by 0 bases and J by 5 bases, with 5 bases between. The CDR3 here is CASSLATDQPQHF. CDR3 nucleotide sequence: TGTGCCAGCAGTTTAGCGACGGATCAGCCCCAGCATTTT.

This clonotype has only a few counts. This chain joins TRBV6-5 and TRBJ2-5; the match to TRBD1 covers 7 bases. V dropped 10 bases and J dropped 2; count of bases not matched to a gene: 10. Germline V gene lookup returns CDR1 MNHEY and CDR2 SVGAGI. This CDR3 region has 14 residues. CDR3 DNA: TGTGCCACCGCAAGACAGGGCGTTCAAGAGACCCAGTACTTC. This translates into CATARQGVQETQYF.

This clonotype was recorded a few times. CDR3 coding DNA: TGTGCCAGCAGCTTAGGGTCTGGGACGAACACTGAAGCTTTCTTT. It specifies CASSLGSGTNTEAFF. This chain joins TRBV11-1 and TRBJ1-1; D perhaps matches TRBD1 (5 bases). V was shortened by 1 base and J by 1 base, with 10 bases between the two germline ends. The CDR3 extends over 15 amino acids. In germline, CDR1 is SGHAT, CDR2 FQDESV (reference sequence).

J is TRBJ2-1 and V is TRBV6-2 or TRBV6-3; D unresolved. Germline values: CDR1 MNHEY, CDR2 SVGEGT. There are 14 residues in the CDR3. V was shortened by 4 bases and J by 3 bases, with 10 bases between the two germline ends. The CDR3 protein is CASSLANNYNEQFF. The CDR3 DNA reads as TGTGCCAGCAGTTTAGCCAACAACTACAATGAGCAGTTCTTC.

This clonotype was detected many times. The chain couples TRBV11-2 to TRBJ2-2; tentatively, D is TRBD2 (5 bases). This CDR3 comprises 15 residues. The germline CDR1 and CDR2 sequences are SGHAT and FQNNGV. Trimming cost V 5 bases and J 6 bases, with 16 bases left between them. The CDR3 coding sequence is TGTGCCAGCAGCCCCCGAGGAGGAGGATCCGGGGAGCTGTTTTTT. As protein: CASSPRGGGSGELFF.